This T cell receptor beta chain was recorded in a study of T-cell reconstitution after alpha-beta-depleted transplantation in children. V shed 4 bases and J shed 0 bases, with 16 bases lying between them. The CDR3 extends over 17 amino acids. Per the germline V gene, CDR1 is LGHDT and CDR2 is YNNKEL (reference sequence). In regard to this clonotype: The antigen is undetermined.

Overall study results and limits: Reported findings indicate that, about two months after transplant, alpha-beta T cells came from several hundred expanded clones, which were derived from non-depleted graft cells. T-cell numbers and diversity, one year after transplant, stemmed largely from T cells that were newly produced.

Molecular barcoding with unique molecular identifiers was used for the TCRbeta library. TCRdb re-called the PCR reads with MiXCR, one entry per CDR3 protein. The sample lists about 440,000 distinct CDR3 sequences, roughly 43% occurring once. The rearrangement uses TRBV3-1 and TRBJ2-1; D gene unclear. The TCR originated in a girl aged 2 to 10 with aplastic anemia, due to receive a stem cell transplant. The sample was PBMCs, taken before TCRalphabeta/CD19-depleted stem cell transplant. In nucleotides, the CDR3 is TGTGCCAGCAGCCTCTCACTTTCCATGAGCTCCTACAATGAGCAGTTCTTC. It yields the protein CASSLSLSMSSYNEQFF.